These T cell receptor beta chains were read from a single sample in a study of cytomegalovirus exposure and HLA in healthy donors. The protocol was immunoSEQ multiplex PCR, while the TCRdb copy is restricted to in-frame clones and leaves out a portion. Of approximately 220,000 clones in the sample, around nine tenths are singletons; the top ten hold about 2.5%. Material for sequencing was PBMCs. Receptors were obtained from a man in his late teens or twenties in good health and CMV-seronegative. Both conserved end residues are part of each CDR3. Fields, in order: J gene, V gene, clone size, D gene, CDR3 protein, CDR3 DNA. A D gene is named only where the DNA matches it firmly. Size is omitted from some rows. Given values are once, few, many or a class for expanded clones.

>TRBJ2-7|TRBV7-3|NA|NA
CASSLRRDGEQYF
TGTGCCAGCAGCTTGCGGCGGGACGGTGAGCAGTACTTC
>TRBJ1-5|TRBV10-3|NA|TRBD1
CAISESGGGQPQHF
TGTGCCATCAGTGAGTCAGGGGGCGGTCAGCCCCAGCATTTT
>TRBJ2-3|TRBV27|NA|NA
CASSPQLTDTQYF
TGTGCCAGCAGCCCGCAACTTACAGATACGCAGTATTTT
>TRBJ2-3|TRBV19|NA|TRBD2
CASSIGLAPSTDTQYF
TGTGCCAGTAGTATTGGACTAGCGCCAAGCACAGATACGCAGTATTTT
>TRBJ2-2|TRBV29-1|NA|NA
CSVEAVNTGELFF
TGCAGCGTTGAGGCCGTGAACACCGGGGAGCTGTTTTTT
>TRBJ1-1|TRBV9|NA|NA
CASSVESRGTEAFF
TGTGCCAGCAGCGTAGAAAGTAGGGGCACTGAAGCTTTCTTT
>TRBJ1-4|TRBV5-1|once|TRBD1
CASSPGQGESNEKLFF
TGCGCCAGCAGCCCTGGACAGGGGGAGTCTAATGAAAAACTGTTTTTT
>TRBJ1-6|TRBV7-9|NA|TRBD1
CASSLRGPAGSPLHF
TGTGCCAGCAGCTTAAGGGGGCCGGCGGGTTCACCCCTCCACTTT
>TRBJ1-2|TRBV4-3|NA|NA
CASSQVAGDFGYTF
TGCGCCAGCAGCCAAGTCGCAGGGGATTTCGGCTACACCTTC
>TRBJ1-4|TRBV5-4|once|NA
CASSLQGWSEKLFF
TGTGCCAGCAGCTTACAGGGTTGGAGTGAAAAACTGTTTTTT
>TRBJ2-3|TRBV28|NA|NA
CASSLGGGYRADTQYF
TGTGCCAGCAGTTTAGGAGGTGGCTACCGGGCAGATACGCAGTATTTT
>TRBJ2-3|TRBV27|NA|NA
CASSLGHQGPTDTQYF
TGTGCCAGCAGTTTGGGACACCAAGGGCCCACAGATACGCAGTATTTT
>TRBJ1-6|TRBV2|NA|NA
CASNPGGGSPLHF
TGTGCCAGCAATCCTGGGGGAGGTTCACCCCTCCACTTT
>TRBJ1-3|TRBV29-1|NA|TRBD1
CSVGQTRGTGNTIYF
TGCAGCGTTGGCCAAACCAGGGGGACTGGAAACACCATATATTTT
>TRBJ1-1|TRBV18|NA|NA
CASSPRHSEAFF
TGTGCCAGCTCCCCCAGACACAGTGAAGCTTTCTTT
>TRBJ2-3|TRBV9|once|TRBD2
CASSVDPAGGSLTQYF
TGTGCCAGCAGCGTCGACCCAGCGGGGGGATCCCTTACGCAGTATTTT
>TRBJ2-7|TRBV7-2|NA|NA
CASRVTGLHYEQYF
TGTGCCAGCAGGGTTACAGGGTTGCACTACGAGCAGTACTTC
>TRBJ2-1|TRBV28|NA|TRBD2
CASNFIPGLADNEQFF
TGTGCCAGCAATTTTATCCCGGGACTAGCAGACAATGAGCAGTTCTTC
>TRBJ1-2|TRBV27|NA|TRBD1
CASRQTGGADGYTF
TGTGCCAGCAGACAAACAGGGGGCGCGGATGGCTACACCTTC
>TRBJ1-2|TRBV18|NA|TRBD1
CASSPFGTASNYGYTF
TGTGCCAGCTCACCCTTCGGGACAGCTTCTAACTATGGCTACACCTTC
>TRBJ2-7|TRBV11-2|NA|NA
CASSLVAGYYEQYF
TGTGCCAGCAGCTTAGTGGCGGGGTACTACGAGCAGTACTTC
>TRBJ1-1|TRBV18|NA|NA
CASSPVHRDAEAFF
TGTGCCAGCTCCCCCGTACACAGGGACGCTGAAGCTTTCTTT
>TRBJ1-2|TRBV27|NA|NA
CASSLSGRPGVYGYTF
TGTGCCAGCAGTTTATCGGGCCGCCCAGGGGTCTATGGCTACACCTTC
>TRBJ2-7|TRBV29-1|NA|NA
CSVARDTNPGEQYF
TGCAGCGTCGCACGGGACACTAACCCGGGCGAGCAGTACTTC
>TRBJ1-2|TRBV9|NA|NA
CASSVFHTGMLGYTF
TGTGCCAGCAGCGTATTCCACACAGGGATGCTTGGCTACACCTTC
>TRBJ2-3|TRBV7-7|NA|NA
CASSIGLGGSDTQYF
TGTGCCAGCAGTATTGGACTTGGCGGATCAGATACGCAGTATTTT
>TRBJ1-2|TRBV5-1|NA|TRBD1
CASSRDRAYGYTF
TGCGCCAGCAGCCGCGACAGGGCATATGGCTACACCTTC
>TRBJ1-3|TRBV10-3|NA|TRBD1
CAISESQLKQGTGNTIYF
TGTGCCATCAGTGAGTCCCAATTAAAACAGGGGACCGGAAACACCATATATTTT
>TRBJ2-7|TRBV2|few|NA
CASTAAYEQYF
TGTGCCAGCACGGCGGCCTACGAGCAGTACTTC
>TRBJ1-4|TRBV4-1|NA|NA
CASSQEIRQFNEKLFF
TGCGCCAGCAGCCAAGAGATAAGACAGTTTAATGAAAAACTGTTTTTT
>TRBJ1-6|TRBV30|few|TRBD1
CAWSRTGGSPLHF
TGTGCCTGGAGTAGGACAGGGGGATCACCCCTCCACTTT
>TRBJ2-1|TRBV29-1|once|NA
CSAREGGEQFF
TGCAGCGCAAGGGAGGGGGGTGAGCAGTTCTTC
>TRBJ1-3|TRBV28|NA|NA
CASKAASREDTIYF
TGTGCCAGCAAGGCAGCCTCACGGGAGGACACCATATATTTT
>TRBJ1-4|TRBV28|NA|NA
CASSIRTNEKLFF
TGTGCCAGCAGTATCCGAACTAATGAAAAACTGTTTTTT
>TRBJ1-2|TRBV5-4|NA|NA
CASSLKGDYGYTF
TGTGCCAGCAGCTTGAAGGGAGACTATGGCTACACCTTC
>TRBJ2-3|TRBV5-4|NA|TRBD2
CASSLLASGTTDTQYF
TGTGCCAGCAGCTTGTTGGCTAGCGGGACCACAGATACGCAGTATTTT
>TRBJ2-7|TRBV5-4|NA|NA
CASSFADRPYEQYF
TGTGCCAGCAGCTTTGCTGACAGACCCTACGAGCAGTACTTC
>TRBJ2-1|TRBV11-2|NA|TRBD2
CASSLPGLAHNEQFF
TGTGCCAGCAGCTTACCGGGACTAGCGCACAATGAGCAGTTCTTC
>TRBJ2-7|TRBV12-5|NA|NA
CASVPGNGVPYEQYF
TGTGCTAGTGTTCCCGGAAACGGAGTACCCTACGAGCAGTACTTC
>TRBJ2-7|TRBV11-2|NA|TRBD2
CASSLASGFSYEQYF
TGTGCCAGCAGCCTCGCTAGCGGGTTCTCCTACGAGCAGTACTTC
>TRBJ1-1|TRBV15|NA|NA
CATSTGQNTEAFF
TGTGCCACCAGCACGGGACAGAACACTGAAGCTTTCTTT
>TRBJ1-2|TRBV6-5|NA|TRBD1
CASSNRGGYGYTF
TGTGCCAGCAGTAACAGGGGGGGCTATGGCTACACCTTC
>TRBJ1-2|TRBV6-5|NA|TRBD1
CASSYSIQGAYGYTF
TGTGCCAGCAGTTACTCGATTCAGGGGGCCTATGGCTACACCTTC
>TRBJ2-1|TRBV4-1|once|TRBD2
CASSQASGRGNEQFF
TGCGCCAGCAGCCAGGCTAGCGGGAGGGGAAATGAGCAGTTCTTC